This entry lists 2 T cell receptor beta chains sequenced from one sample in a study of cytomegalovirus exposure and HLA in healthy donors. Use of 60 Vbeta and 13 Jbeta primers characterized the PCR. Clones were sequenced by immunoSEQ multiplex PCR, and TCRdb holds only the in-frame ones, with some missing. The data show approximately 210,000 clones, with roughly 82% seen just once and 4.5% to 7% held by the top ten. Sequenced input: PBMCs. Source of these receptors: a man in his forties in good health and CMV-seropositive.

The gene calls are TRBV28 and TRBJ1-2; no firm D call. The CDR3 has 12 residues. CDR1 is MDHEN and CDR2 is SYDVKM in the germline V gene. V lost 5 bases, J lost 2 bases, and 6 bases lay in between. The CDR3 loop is CASSPGNYGYTF. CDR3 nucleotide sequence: TGTGCCAGCAGTCCCGGGAACTATGGCTACACCTTC.

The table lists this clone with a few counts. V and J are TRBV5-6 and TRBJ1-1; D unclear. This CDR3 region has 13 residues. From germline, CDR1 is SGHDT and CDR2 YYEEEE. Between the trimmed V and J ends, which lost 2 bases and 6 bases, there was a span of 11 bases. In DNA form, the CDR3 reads TGTGCCAGCAGCTTAGGACGGGAAGCTGAAGCTTTCTTT. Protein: CASSLGREAEAFF.